The present T cell receptor (beta chain) was sequenced within a study of blood T cells in healthy people across ages. Alongside a J-beta primer mix, a sample-barcoded 5' primer served in a second PCR lasting about 7 to 11 cycles. A single record per CDR3 protein comes from TCRdb applying MiXCR to the 5' RACE reads. The sample carries over a million distinct CDR3 sequences, about 42% recorded once. Regarding the study as a whole: Roughly linearly, TCR beta diversity per million T cells fell as age increased.

Germline CDR1 SEHNR, CDR2 FQNEAQ (reference sequence). The germline V and J ends were trimmed by 5 bases and 7 bases, with 17 bases remaining between them. The CDR3 contains 14 residues. Peripheral blood from each donor was collected in a volume of approximately 10 milliliters. Isolating PBMCs gave at least 6 million of these cells per sample. Extractions gave at least 5 micrograms of total RNA per sample. For this clonotype: The antigen is unknown.

The receptor was derived from a woman younger than 30 in good health. The chain joins TRBV7-9 to TRBJ1-2; the D is unclear. The sequenced sample was blood. Written as DNA, the CDR3 is TGTGCCAGCAGCACCGCAGGACGCTCTCGTGGCTACACCTTC. Its protein is CASSTAGRSRGYTF.